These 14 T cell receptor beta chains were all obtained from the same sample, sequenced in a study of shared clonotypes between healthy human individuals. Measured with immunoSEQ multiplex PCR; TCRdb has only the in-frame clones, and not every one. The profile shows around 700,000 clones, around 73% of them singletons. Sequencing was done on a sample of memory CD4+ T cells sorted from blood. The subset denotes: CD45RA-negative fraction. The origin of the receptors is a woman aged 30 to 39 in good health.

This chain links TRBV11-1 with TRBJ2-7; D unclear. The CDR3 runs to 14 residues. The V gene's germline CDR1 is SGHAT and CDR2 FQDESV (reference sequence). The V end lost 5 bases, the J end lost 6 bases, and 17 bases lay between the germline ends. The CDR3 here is CASSPQLKPGEQYF. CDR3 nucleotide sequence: TGTGCCAGCAGCCCTCAGCTGAAGCCAGGCGAGCAGTACTTC.

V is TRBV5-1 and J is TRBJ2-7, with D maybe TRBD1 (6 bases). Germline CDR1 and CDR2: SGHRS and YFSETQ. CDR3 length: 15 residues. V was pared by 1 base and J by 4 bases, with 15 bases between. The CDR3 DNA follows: TGCGCCAGCAGCTTGTTCAGGGGCGTAGGGTACGAGCAGTACTTC. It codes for CASSLFRGVGYEQYF.

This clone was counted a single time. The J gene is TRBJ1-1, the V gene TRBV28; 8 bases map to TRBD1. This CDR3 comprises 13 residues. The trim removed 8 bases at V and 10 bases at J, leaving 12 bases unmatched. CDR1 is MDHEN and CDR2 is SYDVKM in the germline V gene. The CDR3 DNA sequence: TGTGCCAGCCTTAAAAGGACAGGGTTACGAGCTTTCTTT. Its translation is CASLKRTGLRAFF.

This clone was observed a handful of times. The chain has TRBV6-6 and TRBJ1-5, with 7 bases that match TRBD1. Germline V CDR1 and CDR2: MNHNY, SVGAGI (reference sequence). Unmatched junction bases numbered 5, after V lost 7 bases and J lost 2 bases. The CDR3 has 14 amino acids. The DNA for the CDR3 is TGTGCCAGCACTACGACAGGGCGCAATCAGCCCCAGCATTTT. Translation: CASTTTGRNQPQHF.

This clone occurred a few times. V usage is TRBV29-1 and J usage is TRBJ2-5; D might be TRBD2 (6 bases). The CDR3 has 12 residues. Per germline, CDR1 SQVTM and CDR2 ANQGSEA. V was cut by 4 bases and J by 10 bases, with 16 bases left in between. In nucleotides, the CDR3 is TGCAGCGTTGCGGGAGAATCCCGGATCCAGTACTTC. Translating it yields CSVAGESRIQYF.

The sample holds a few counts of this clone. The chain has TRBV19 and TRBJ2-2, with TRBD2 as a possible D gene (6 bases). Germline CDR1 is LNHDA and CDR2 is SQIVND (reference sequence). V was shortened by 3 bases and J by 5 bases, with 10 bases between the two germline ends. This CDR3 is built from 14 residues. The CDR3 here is CASSIREETGELFF. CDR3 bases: TGTGCCAGTAGTATTAGGGAGGAGACCGGGGAGCTGTTTTTT. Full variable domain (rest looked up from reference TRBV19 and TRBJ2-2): DGGITQSPKYLFRKEGQNVTLSCEQNLNHDAMYWYRQDPGQGLRLIYYSQIVNDFQKGDIAEGYSVSREKKESFPLTVTSAQKNPTAFYLCASSIREETGELFFGEGSRLTVL.

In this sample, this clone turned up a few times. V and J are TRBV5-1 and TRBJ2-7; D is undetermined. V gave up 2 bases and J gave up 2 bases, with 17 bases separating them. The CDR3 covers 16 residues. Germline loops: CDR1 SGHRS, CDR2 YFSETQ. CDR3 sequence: CASSLSFGDITYEQYF. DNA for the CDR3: TGCGCCAGCAGCTTATCCTTTGGAGACATAACCTACGAGCAGTACTTC. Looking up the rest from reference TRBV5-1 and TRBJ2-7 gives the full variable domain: KAGVTQTPRYLIKTRGQQVTLSCSPISGHRSVSWYQQTPGQGLQFLFEYFSETQRNKGNFPGRFSGRQFSNSRSEMNVSTLELGDSALYLCASSLSFGDITYEQYFGPGTRLTVT.

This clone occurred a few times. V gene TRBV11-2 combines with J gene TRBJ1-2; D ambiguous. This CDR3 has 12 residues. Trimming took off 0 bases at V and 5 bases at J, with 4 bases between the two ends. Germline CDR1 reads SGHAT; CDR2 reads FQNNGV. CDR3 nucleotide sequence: TGTGCCAGCAGCTTAGACGGTTATGGCTACACCTTC. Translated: CASSLDGYGYTF.

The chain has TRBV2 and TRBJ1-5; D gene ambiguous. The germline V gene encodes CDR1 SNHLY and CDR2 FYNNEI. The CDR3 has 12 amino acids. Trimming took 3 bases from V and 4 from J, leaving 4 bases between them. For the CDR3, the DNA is TGTGCCAGCAGTGAGGAAAATCAGCCCCAGCATTTT. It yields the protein CASSEENQPQHF.

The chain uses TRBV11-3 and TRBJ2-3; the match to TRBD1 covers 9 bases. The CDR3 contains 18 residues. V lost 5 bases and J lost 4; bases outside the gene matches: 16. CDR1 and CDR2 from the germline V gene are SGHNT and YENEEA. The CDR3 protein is CASSPTGGGPVLPDTQYF. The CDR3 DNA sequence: TGTGCCAGCAGCCCAACAGGGGGCGGGCCTGTGCTACCAGATACGCAGTATTTT.

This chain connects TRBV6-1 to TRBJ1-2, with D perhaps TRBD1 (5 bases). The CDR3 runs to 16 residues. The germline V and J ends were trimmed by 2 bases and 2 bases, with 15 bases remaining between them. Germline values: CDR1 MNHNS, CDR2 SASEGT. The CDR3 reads CASSEKWMGPNYGYTF. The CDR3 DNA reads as TGTGCCAGCAGTGAAAAGTGGATGGGACCCAACTATGGCTACACCTTC.

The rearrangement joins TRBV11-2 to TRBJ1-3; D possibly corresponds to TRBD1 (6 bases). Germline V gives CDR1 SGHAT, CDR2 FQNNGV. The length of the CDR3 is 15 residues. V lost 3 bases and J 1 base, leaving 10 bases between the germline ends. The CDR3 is CASSLGTHSGNTIYF. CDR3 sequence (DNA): TGTGCCAGCAGCTTGGGGACACATTCTGGAAACACCATATATTTT.

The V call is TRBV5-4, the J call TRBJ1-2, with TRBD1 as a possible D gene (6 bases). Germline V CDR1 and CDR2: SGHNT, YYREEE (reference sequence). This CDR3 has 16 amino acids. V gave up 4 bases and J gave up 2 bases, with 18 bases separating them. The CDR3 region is CASSRRLGHQNYGYTF. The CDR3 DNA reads TGTGCCAGCAGCCGAAGACTGGGACATCAAAACTATGGCTACACCTTC.

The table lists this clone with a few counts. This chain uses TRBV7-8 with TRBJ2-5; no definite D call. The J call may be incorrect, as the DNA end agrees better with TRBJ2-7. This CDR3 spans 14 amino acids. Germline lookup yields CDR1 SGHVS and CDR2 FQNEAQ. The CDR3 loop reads CASSLVSARHEQYF. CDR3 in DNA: TGTGCCAGCAGCTTAGTTTCCGCGAGACACGAGCAGTACTTC.